Presented here are 10 T cell receptor beta chains from one specimen sequenced in a study of ipilimumab plus nivolumab after autologous stem cell transplantation. Some clones are missing from TCRdb's copy, which holds only in-frame ones; the method was immunoSEQ multiplex PCR. The table shows about 20,000 clones, with less than 85% occurring only once. Sequenced material: PBMCs, taken in a trial of ipilimumab plus nivolumab as post-transplant consolidation. These receptors were collected from a male donor with diffuse large B-cell lymphoma.

J is TRBJ1-1 and V is TRBV21-1; the table's TRBD1 call for D was not verified on the DNA. TRBV21-1 is a documented pseudogene. There are 17 residues in the CDR3. CDR3 sequence: CASPSATDSDMNTEAFF. The CDR3 DNA reads as TGTGCCAGCCCCTCGGCCACCGACAGCGATATGAACACTGAAGCTTTCTTT.

The chain is built from TRBV11-1 and TRBJ1-2; a possible D gene is TRBD1 (6 bases). V was pared by 5 bases and J by 6 bases, with 13 bases between. The V gene's germline CDR1 is SGHAT and CDR2 FQDESV (reference sequence). The CDR3 totals 13 residues. The CDR3 DNA follows: TGTGCCAGCAGCGCCCAGGGGAAGGATGGCTACACCTTC. Amino acids: CASSAQGKDGYTF.

The rearrangement links TRBV14 to TRBJ2-2; TRBD1 matches at 7 bases. Germline CDR1 reads SGHDN; CDR2 reads FVKESK. V shed 4 bases and J 4 bases; nucleotides not matched to a gene: 3. The CDR3 has 14 residues. The CDR3, as DNA: TGTGCCAGCAGCCGACAGGGACCCACCGGGGAGCTGTTTTTT. Translated: CASSRQGPTGELFF.

The genes are TRBV5-4 and TRBJ1-1, with D perhaps TRBD1 (6 bases). Germline V gene sequence: CDR1 SGHNT, CDR2 YYREEE (reference sequence). The V end lost 4 bases, the J end lost 8 bases, and 12 bases lay between the germline ends. This CDR3 has 12 amino acids. The CDR3 protein is CASSLGQGEAFF. In nucleotides, the CDR3 is TGTGCCAGCAGCCTGGGTCAGGGGGAAGCTTTCTTT. The entire variable domain, with the rest obtained from reference TRBV5-4 and TRBJ1-1, is as follows: ETGVTQSPTHLIKTRGQQVTLRCSSQSGHNTVSWYQQALGQGPQFIFQYYREEENGRGNFPPRFSGLQFPNYSSELNVNALELDDSALYLCASSLGQGEAFFGQGTRLTVV.

This clone was detected only a few times. The chain has TRBV7-6 and TRBJ2-7; D unresolved. The CDR3 loop spans 14 amino acids. Germline V CDR1 and CDR2: SGHVS, FNYEAQ. V dropped 5 bases and J dropped 2 bases, with 13 bases sitting between them. CDR3 DNA: TGTGCCAGCAGCCTAGGAGACGGACCCTACGAGCAGTACTTC. Amino acid sequence: CASSLGDGPYEQYF. The whole variable domain, remainder taken from reference TRBV7-6 and TRBJ2-7, is GAGVSQSPRYKVTKRGQDVALRCDPISGHVSLYWYRQALGQGPEFLTYFNYEAQQDKSGLPNDRFSAERPEGSISTLTIQRTEQRDSAMYRCASSLGDGPYEQYFGPGTRLTVT.

The V gene is TRBV6-5, the J gene TRBJ2-7; 12 bases match TRBD1. Germline loops: CDR1 MNHEY, CDR2 SVGAGI. This CDR3 contains 14 residues. The V and J ends lost 6 bases and 6 bases, in that order; junction bases with no gene match: 6. This CDR3 is CASSPGQGASEQYF. The CDR3 region has the DNA TGTGCCAGCAGCCCGGGACAGGGGGCGTCCGAGCAGTACTTC.

This chain joins TRBV5-6 and TRBJ1-5; D gene uncertain. V lost 4 bases to trimming and J lost 0 bases, with 8 bases between them. Germline values: CDR1 SGHDT, CDR2 YYEEEE. The CDR3 consists of 14 residues. The CDR3, as DNA: TGTGCCAGCAGCGGCGGGCATAGCAATCAGCCCCAGCATTTT. Translating it yields CASSGGHSNQPQHF.

This sequence joins TRBV7-2 and TRBJ1-3, with 7 bases matching TRBD1. This CDR3 has 15 residues. J gave up 6 bases and V 5 bases, and 10 bases lay outside the gene matches. From germline, CDR1 is SGHTA and CDR2 FQGNSA. As DNA, the CDR3 is TGTGCCAGCAGCCGTCGACAGGGTGTTGTAAACACCATATATTTT. Translated: CASSRRQGVVNTIYF.

The J gene is TRBJ2-3, the V gene TRBV5-4; TRBD1 might be the D (7 bases). The CDR3 runs 16 residues. V lost 4 bases and J lost 4, with 19 bases in between. Per the germline V gene, CDR1 is SGHNT and CDR2 is YYREEE (reference sequence). As DNA, the CDR3 is TGTGCCAGCAGCCCCCGGGCGGGGACAGCTGCAGATACGCAGTATTTT. It translates to CASSPRAGTAADTQYF.

The V and J genes are TRBV6-4 and TRBJ1-1; D possibly corresponds to TRBD1 (6 bases). Germline-derived CDR1 and CDR2 are MRHNA and SNTAGT. V lost 5 bases to trimming and J lost 4 bases, with 17 bases between them. This CDR3 spans 15 amino acids. The CDR3: CASSPNSGAGTEAFF. In nucleotides, the CDR3 is TGTGCCAGCAGTCCCAATTCGGGGGCGGGCACTGAAGCTTTCTTT.